This T cell receptor beta chain originates from a study of T cells in localized non-small cell lung cancer. Overall study findings and caveats: Of the top 100 tumor clones, median 57 were in adjacent lung, approximately 29 among its top 100. In the blood, greater T cell density corresponded to longer overall survival. Clonality of T cells reached its maximum in uninvolved adjacent lung, surpassing tumor.

The repertoire was sequenced with immunoSEQ multiplex PCR; TCRdb's copy has only in-frame clones and lacks some. This sample has 5,500 or so clones, with 50% to 60% found just once. V lost 4 bases to trimming and J lost 7 bases; unmatched junction nucleotides: 7. The CDR3 consists of 14 residues. The germline V gene has CDR1 GTSNPN and CDR2 SVGIG (reference sequence). About this clone itself: As yet, its antigen is unknown.

This TCR came from a male donor older than 55 with stage I squamous cell lung carcinoma. The sample consisted of lymph node tissue, taken before any cancer treatment. The J gene is TRBJ1-2, the V gene TRBV30; 12 nucleotides agree with TRBD1. The CDR3 nucleotides read TGTGCCTGGACCAAGGGACAGGGGGCGCGTGGCTACACCTTC. As protein: CAWTKGQGARGYTF.